The 12 T cell receptor beta chains below were found in one sample sequenced in a study of identical twins. Each CDR3 protein is one row after TCRdb ran MiXCR on the 5' RACE reads. The data contain fewer than 900,000 distinct CDR3 sequences, 21% of them singletons. The sample was also reused in another study, on T cells expressing NK-cell markers.

The specimen sequenced was PBMCs. Source of these receptors: a woman aged 18-30 years in good health.

V gene TRBV12-3 or TRBV12-4 combines with J gene TRBJ2-7, with D perhaps matching TRBD1 (5 bases). The CDR3 runs to 14 residues. V was clipped by 5 bases and J by 4 bases, with 15 bases between them. CDR3 nucleotides: TGTGCCAGCAGTCCCTTCTTGGGGCCTTACGAGCAGTACTTC. Translated, it gives CASSPFLGPYEQYF.

This clonotype was detected only a few times. The J gene is TRBJ2-7, the V gene TRBV6-1; D perhaps matches TRBD1 (6 bases). The CDR3 loop spans 14 amino acids. From germline, CDR1 is MNHNS and CDR2 SASEGT. V was shortened by 4 bases and J by 6 bases, with 16 bases between the two germline ends. The CDR3 loop is CASSATGFSGEQYF. CDR3 sequence (DNA): TGTGCCAGCAGTGCCACAGGGTTTAGTGGCGAGCAGTACTTC.

This chain joins TRBV2 and TRBJ2-5; 7 bases match TRBD2. The V segment lost 3 bases and the J segment 3 bases; nucleotides outside the gene matches: 7. The CDR3 length is 15 residues. The germline V gene encodes CDR1 SNHLY and CDR2 FYNNEI. CDR3 bases: TGTGCCAGCAGTGACACCGACAGCGGGGAAGAGACCCAGTACTTC. Translation gives CASSDTDSGEETQYF.

The chain carries TRBV20-1 and TRBJ2-1; 7 nucleotides align to TRBD2. CDR1 and CDR2 (germline): DFQATT, SNEGSKA (reference sequence). This CDR3 is built from 13 residues. The CDR3 sequence: CSPRGSSYNEQFF. CDR3 nucleotide sequence: TGCAGCCCGCGGGGGAGCTCCTACAATGAGCAGTTCTTC.

The rearrangement links TRBV5-1 to TRBJ2-6; maybe TRBD2 (6 bases). Trimming cost V 7 bases and J 0 bases, with 11 bases left between them. Germline CDR1 SGHRS, CDR2 YFSETQ. The CDR3 totals 15 residues. The CDR3 DNA is TGCGCCAGCGGAGCGGGCGACTCTGGGGCCAACGTCCTGACTTTC. This encodes CASGAGDSGANVLTF.

The chain links TRBV5-1 to TRBJ2-1; maybe TRBD1 (6 bases). The V gene lost 4 bases and the J gene lost 4 bases, with 15 bases spanning the gap. The CDR3 totals 15 residues. The germline CDR1 and CDR2 sequences are SGHRS and YFSETQ. CDR3 loop: CASSPEQGRYNEQFF. The CDR3 nucleotides are TGCGCCAGCAGCCCCGAACAGGGCCGGTACAATGAGCAGTTCTTC.

This clonotype occurred a few times. The chain joins TRBV12-3 or TRBV12-4 to TRBJ1-1; 7 bases are shared with TRBD1. V shed 6 bases, J shed 1 base, and the junction held 8 bases outside the gene matches. The CDR3 contains 15 residues. The CDR3 region is CASSPRQGTNTEAFF. In nucleotides, the CDR3 is TGTGCCAGCAGCCCAAGACAGGGAACGAACACTGAAGCTTTCTTT.

A few counts support this clonotype. The rearrangement links TRBV18 to TRBJ1-2; D is unresolved. V lost 2 bases and J 11 bases, leaving 15 bases between the germline ends. The CDR3 is made up of 13 amino acids. Germline CDR1 KGHSH, CDR2 LQKENI. The CDR3 sequence: CASSPETGLRYTF. The CDR3 bases are TGTGCCAGCTCACCAGAAACGGGCTTGAGGTACACCTTC. The entire variable domain, with the rest obtained from reference TRBV18 and TRBJ1-2, is as follows: NAGVMQNPRHLVRRRGQEARLRCSPMKGHSHVYWYRQLPEEGLKFMVYLQKENIIDESGMPKERFSAEFPKEGPSILRIQQVVRGDSAAYFCASSPETGLRYTFGSGTRLTVV.

At least ten counts were recorded for this clonotype. The chain joins TRBV6-5 to TRBJ2-1; 11 nucleotides agree with TRBD2. V shed 6 bases and J 4 bases; nucleotides not matched to a gene: 5. Germline CDR1 reads MNHEY; CDR2 reads SVGAGI. This CDR3 region has 15 residues. CDR3 sequence: CASRLTSGIYNEQFF. For the CDR3, the DNA is TGTGCCAGCAGATTGACTAGCGGGATTTACAATGAGCAGTTCTTC.

The chain joins TRBV7-9 to TRBJ2-7, with D possibly TRBD1 on 6 matching bases. The CDR3 covers 14 residues. The germline CDR1 and CDR2 sequences are SEHNR and FQNEAQ (reference sequence). Trimming stripped 4 bases from V and 0 bases from J, with 10 bases between. The CDR3: CASSSDRSSYEQYF. The CDR3 DNA reads as TGTGCCAGCAGCTCGGACAGAAGCTCCTACGAGCAGTACTTC.

V and J are TRBV5-1 and TRBJ2-1; 11 bases are shared with TRBD2. Germline lookup yields CDR1 SGHRS and CDR2 YFSETQ. This CDR3 has 14 amino acids. The junction had 5 bases not matched to a gene; V was cut back by 8 bases and J by 4 bases. Here the CDR3 reads CASTTSGVYNEQFF. The CDR3 DNA is TGCGCCAGTACGACTAGCGGGGTTTACAATGAGCAGTTCTTC.

This clonotype came up many times. The chain carries TRBV20-1 and TRBJ2-7; 9 positions agree with TRBD2. The length of the CDR3 is 14 residues. Germline V gene data show CDR1 as DFQATT and CDR2 as SNEGSKA (reference sequence). With 5 bases clipped from V and 0 bases from J, the junction kept 5 bases outside the gene matches. The CDR3 sequence is CSASLAGSSYEQYF. The DNA of the CDR3 is TGCAGTGCTTCCCTAGCGGGGAGCTCCTACGAGCAGTACTTC.